This T cell receptor (beta chain) was sequenced in a study of CXCR3-negative and CXCR3-positive naive CD8 T cells. The CDR3 is made up of 17 amino acids. Germline CDR1 and CDR2: MDHEN and SYDVKM. Preparation of TRB cDNA libraries relied on 5' RACE carrying UMI labels. TCRdb re-called the 5' RACE reads; one entry per CDR3 protein, DNA not given. This sample's table reports over 45,000 distinct CDR3 sequences. The receptor was isolated from a human donor in good health. Some clones in this sample may be carry-over from other donors' samples. The chain uses TRBV28 and TRBJ2-3; there is no DNA to check the TCRdb D call of TRBD1. The specimen sequenced was naive CXCR3- CD8+ T cells from blood. Subset reported: CD45RO-CCR7+CD27+CD95- naive CD8+ T cells lacking CXCR3 (TNR3-). The CDR3: CASSLPLEGENTDTQYF.